This TCR beta chain was captured by sequencing in a study of control samples from healthy donors and cancer patients. Sequencing used immunoSEQ multiplex PCR; TCRdb keeps in-frame clones, though not all of them. The sample records some 100,000 clones, roughly three quarters being singletons. Trimming stripped 3 bases from V and 3 bases from J, with 19 bases between. CDR1 is DFQATT and CDR2 is SNEGSKA in the germline V gene (reference sequence). This CDR3 is 16 amino acids long. The chain couples TRBV20-1 to TRBJ2-3, with TRBD1 as a possible D gene (6 bases). The sample taken for sequencing was blood. The sequence derives from a woman aged 25-40 years in good health. The CDR3 protein is CSASDGQTGYTDTQYF. CDR3 nucleotides: TGCAGTGCTAGTGATGGTCAGACAGGTTATACAGATACGCAGTATTTT.